These T cell receptor beta chains were read from a single sample in a study of CD8+ T cells in alopecia areata. Profiled with immunoSEQ multiplex PCR; TCRdb holds only in-frame clones, not every one. The data show roughly 73,000 clones, 29% seen once. Sequences were derived from CD8+ T cells sorted from blood, sampled at week 4, from a patient treated with tofacitinib. The receptors were sampled from a human donor with alopecia areata. The CDR3 runs from the conserved cysteine through the conserved F or W.

v_gene,j_gene,CDR3aa
TRBV29-1,TRBJ2-7,CSVVGLSSYEQYF
TRBV30,TRBJ1-2,CAWSEAGSGYTF
TRBV6-1,TRBJ1-5,CASSGGRQPQHF
TRBV6-1,TRBJ2-5,CASSEGGMETQYF
TRBV29-1,TRBJ2-7,CSVAQGAYRYEQYF
TRBV29-1,TRBJ1-2,CSVGPHRGRSGYTF
TRBV7-2,TRBJ2-7,CASNSGGPMYEQYF
TRBV29-1,TRBJ2-6,CSVRGRDSLNVLTF
TRBV27,TRBJ2-6,CASSLSGTGWANVLTF
TRBV29-1,TRBJ1-2,CSVEGGLGGYTF
TRBV29-1,TRBJ2-7,CSVREVTYEQYF
TRBV29-1,TRBJ2-3,CSVPVGGRSDTQYF
TRBV7-8,TRBJ2-1,CASSLGETYNEQFF
TRBV7-3,TRBJ2-3,CASSQSAGTTDTQYF
TRBV29-1,TRBJ2-1,CSVEGAVSYNEQFF
TRBV9,TRBJ2-5,CASSVTPGQTYQETQYF
TRBV13,TRBJ1-1,CASSPGTVNTEAFF
TRBV9,TRBJ2-7,CASSPGTVEQYF
TRBV30,TRBJ2-1,CAWGIAVDNEQFF
TRBV15,TRBJ2-7,CATSREGLTSYEQYF
TRBV29-1,TRBJ2-6,CSVGGDSGANVLTF
TRBV29-1,TRBJ1-1,CSVAYSGQSEAFF
TRBV7-9,TRBJ1-2,CASSPNQGDNYGYTF
TRBV9,TRBJ2-5,CASSVGSGAVGEETQYF
TRBV27,TRBJ2-2,CASSLGLPGELFF
TRBV15,TRBJ2-7,CATSKAGVTYEQYF
TRBV4-1,TRBJ2-3,CASSQLAGGTDTQYF
TRBV19,TRBJ1-5,CASRAAEYSNQPQHF
TRBV19,TRBJ2-2,CASSIATSGTPELFF
TRBV15,TRBJ1-2,CATSRDQSLDRSGYGYTF
TRBV27,TRBJ1-2,CASLGQGDYGYTF
TRBV7-3,TRBJ2-7,CASSLTGGRPSYEQYF
TRBV29-1,TRBJ1-1,CSGGTRENTEAFF
TRBV6-6,TRBJ1-2,CASSYSPTGNYGYTF
TRBV7-6,TRBJ1-5,CASSSATPGGPNQPQHF
TRBV27,TRBJ2-7,CASSFSQLRSYEQYF
TRBV28,TRBJ2-2,CASSFGAGELFF
TRBV15,TRBJ1-1,CATSTPGSEAFF
TRBV29-1,TRBJ1-1,CSVVTGATEAFF
TRBV30,TRBJ2-1,CAWSPGQGLWNEQFF
TRBV29-1,TRBJ1-1,CSVGRSEAFF
TRBV9,TRBJ2-7,CASSVTFGSYEQYF